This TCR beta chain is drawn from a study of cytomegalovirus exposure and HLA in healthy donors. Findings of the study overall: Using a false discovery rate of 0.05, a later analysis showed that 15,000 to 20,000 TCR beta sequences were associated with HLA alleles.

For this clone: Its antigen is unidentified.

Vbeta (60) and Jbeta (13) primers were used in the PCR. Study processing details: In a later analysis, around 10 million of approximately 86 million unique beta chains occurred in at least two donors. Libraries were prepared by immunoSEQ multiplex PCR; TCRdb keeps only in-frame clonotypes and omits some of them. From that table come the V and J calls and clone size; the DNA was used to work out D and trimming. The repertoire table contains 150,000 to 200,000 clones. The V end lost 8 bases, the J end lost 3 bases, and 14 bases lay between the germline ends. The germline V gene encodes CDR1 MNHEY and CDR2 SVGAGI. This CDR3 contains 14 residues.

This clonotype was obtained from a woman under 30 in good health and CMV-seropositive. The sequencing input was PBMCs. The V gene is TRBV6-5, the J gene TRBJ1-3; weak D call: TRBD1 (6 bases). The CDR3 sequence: CASGVTGFGNTIYF. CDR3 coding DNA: TGTGCCAGCGGGGTTACAGGGTTTGGAAACACCATATATTTT.